The TCR beta chain described here comes from a study of shared clonotypes between healthy human individuals. Looking at the study overall: In total, the donors were two women and a few men aged 18 to 49.

A few counts support this clone. Antigen specificity is unknown. How the authors handled the data: ImmunoSEQ output lacked quality scores and full-length reads, limiting matched filtering. Assay: immunoSEQ multiplex PCR; the TCRdb copy retains only in-frame clones and omits some. The V and J calls and clone size come from that table; D and trimming were worked out from the DNA. The table has about 460,000 clones, approximately 77% seen once; the top ten hold 12%. The CDR3 contains 11 residues. Germline V lookup: CDR1 MDHEN, CDR2 SYDVKM. Trimming removed 6 bases from V and 4 bases from J, with 6 bases in between. Study conclusions and caveats: A limitation of the genetic and exposure-history diversity represented arose from few donors.

The chain joins TRBV28 to TRBJ1-2, with D hard to call. Material for sequencing was PBMCs. This clonotype originated in a woman aged 40 to 49 in good health. Some clones in this sample may be carry-over from other donors' samples. CDR3 region: CASSGPYGYTF. The CDR3 coding sequence is TGTGCCAGCAGCGGCCCCTATGGCTACACCTTC.